This section outlines one TCR beta chain sequence together with its context. This sample was included in a study of control samples from healthy donors and cancer patients. Libraries were prepared by immunoSEQ multiplex PCR; TCRdb keeps only in-frame clonotypes and omits some of them. The data show fewer than 85,000 clones, approximately 92% seen once. This receptor was obtained from a woman aged 55-69 years in good health. Sample: blood.

The CDR3 DNA reads TGTGCCAGCAGTCCGGGGACAGGGTCCTACTATGGCTACACCTTC. Protein sequence: CASSPGTGSYYGYTF. This sequence joins TRBV28 and TRBJ1-2, with TRBD1 identical over 9 bases. The germline V gene has CDR1 MDHEN and CDR2 SYDVKM. This CDR3 region has 15 residues. The V segment lost 5 bases and the J segment 3 bases; nucleotides outside the gene matches: 7.